The clone carrying this T cell receptor (beta chain) was detected a few times. The antigen is undetermined. Using its own MiXCR run on the reads, TCRdb lists one record per CDR3 protein. The sample includes some 800,000 distinct CDR3 sequences, about 28% seen only once; the top ten take roughly 14%. This sample is drawn from a study of T cell repertoires in cytomegalovirus infection. Trimming removed 0 bases from V and 4 bases from J, with 24 bases in between. Germline values: CDR1 MNHEY, CDR2 SMNVEV (reference sequence). CDR3 size: 19 residues. The source was cultured CD8+ T cells from PBMCs, collected from culture after CMV antigen stimulation. The TCR sequence derives from a human donor in good health (CMV status not recorded). Some clones in this sample may be carry-over from other donors' samples. The chain couples TRBV27 to TRBJ1-2, with D uncertain. CDR3 coding DNA: TGTGCCAGCAGTTTATCGATCCCGAGCGGACGATCGACCCTCTATGGCTACACCTTC. This encodes CASSLSIPSGRSTLYGYTF.